Listed here are 17 T cell receptor beta chains from one sample, sequenced in a study of siplizumab effects on memory and regulatory T cells. Method: immunoSEQ multiplex PCR; TCRdb's copy keeps in-frame clones and lacks some. There are roughly 120,000 clones in the sample; around 94% occur only once, and roughly 1.8% lies in the top ten. The sequenced sample was non-Treg CD4+ T cells sorted from blood. These receptor sequences come from a human donor in good health.

The gene calls are TRBV7-2 and TRBJ1-2; 7 bases match TRBD1. Per germline, CDR1 SGHTA and CDR2 FQGNSA. V trimming: 2 bases; J trimming: 7 bases; junction bases outside the gene matches: 1. The CDR3 is 12 residues long. The CDR3 DNA is TGTGCCAGCAGCTTACAGGGGGGTGGCTACACCTTC. Translation: CASSLQGGGYTF. The full variable domain, completed using reference TRBV7-2 and TRBJ1-2, is GAGVSQSPSNKVTEKGKDVELRCDPISGHTALYWYRQSLGQGLEFLIYFQGNSAPDKSGLPSDRFSAERTGGSVSTLTIQRTQQEDSAVYLCASSLQGGGYTFGSGTRLTVV.

This chain uses TRBV6-1 with TRBJ1-2; possible D gene TRBD1, 6 bases. Germline CDR1 MNHNS, CDR2 SASEGT. The germline V and J ends were trimmed by 4 bases and 4 bases, with 10 bases remaining between them. The CDR3 is 13 amino acids. CDR3 bases: TGTGCCAGCAGTGCCGGACAGTTCTATGGCTACACCTTC. Amino acid sequence: CASSAGQFYGYTF.

V and J are TRBV7-9 and TRBJ2-1; TRBD2 agrees at 13 bases. Germline-derived CDR1 and CDR2 are SEHNR and FQNEAQ (reference sequence). V was pared by 5 bases and J by 4 bases, with 8 bases of the junction left unmatched. CDR3 size: 17 residues. As DNA, the CDR3 is TGTGCCAGCAGCCCGCGGACTAGCGGGAGTGAATACAATGAGCAGTTCTTC. Translation gives CASSPRTSGSEYNEQFF.

V usage is TRBV7-2 and J usage is TRBJ2-5, with D unclear. Germline CDR1 SGHTA, CDR2 FQGNSA. Trimming left V 1 base short and J 0 bases short, with 9 bases between. The CDR3 spans 15 residues. Here the CDR3 reads CASSLEGSYQETQYF. CDR3 bases: TGTGCCAGCAGCTTAGAAGGGTCGTACCAAGAGACCCAGTACTTC.

The gene calls are TRBV6-5 and TRBJ1-2; 10 bases fit TRBD1. V lost 4 bases, J lost 5 bases, and 7 bases stayed unmatched. From germline, CDR1 is MNHEY and CDR2 SVGAGI. There are 15 residues in the CDR3. This CDR3 reads CASSSSGTGEYGYTF. The CDR3, as DNA: TGTGCCAGCAGTTCAAGCGGGACAGGGGAATATGGCTACACCTTC.

The V and J genes are TRBV6-5 and TRBJ1-2; D is possibly TRBD1 (6 bases). Germline lookup yields CDR1 MNHEY and CDR2 SVGAGI. V dropped 6 bases and J dropped 4 bases, with 12 bases sitting between them. The CDR3 length is 13 residues. The CDR3 DNA is TGTGCCAGCAGACCTACAGGGCTCTATGGCTACACCTTC. Translated, it gives CASRPTGLYGYTF.

J is TRBJ1-2 and V is TRBV19; D might be TRBD1 (6 bases). The germline CDR1 and CDR2 sequences are LNHDA and SQIVND (reference sequence). Trimming stripped 3 bases from V and 8 bases from J, with 16 bases between. This CDR3 comprises 14 residues. In DNA, the CDR3 is TGTGCCAGTAGTATCAGGGGTCAGGGTGCGGGCTACACCTTC. It translates to CASSIRGQGAGYTF.

V usage is TRBV14 and J usage is TRBJ1-6; weak D call: TRBD1 (5 bases). CDR1 SGHDN and CDR2 FVKESK come from the germline V gene. The CDR3 consists of 15 residues. Trimming stripped 3 bases from V and 7 bases from J, with 13 bases between. CDR3 loop: CASSQIPGSNSPLHF. The DNA for the CDR3 is TGTGCCAGCAGCCAGATCCCAGGGTCGAATTCACCCCTCCACTTT. Full variable domain (outside the CDR3, taken from reference TRBV14 and TRBJ1-6): EAGVTQFPSHSVIEKGQTVTLRCDPISGHDNLYWYRRVMGKEIKFLLHFVKESKQDESGMPNNRFLAERTGGTYSTLKVQPAELEDSGVYFCASSQIPGSNSPLHFGNGTRLTVT.

The chain couples TRBV5-4 to TRBJ1-2, with D perhaps matching TRBD1 (5 bases). The CDR3 runs 13 residues. Trimming removed 0 bases from V and 6 bases from J, with 9 bases in between. Germline CDR1 is SGHNT and CDR2 is YYREEE (reference sequence). In DNA form, the CDR3 reads TGTGCCAGCAGCTTGGCCGGGGCAGATGGCTACACCTTC. Protein product: CASSLAGADGYTF.

The J gene is TRBJ2-3, the V gene TRBV27; unclear D gene. Per germline, CDR1 MNHEY and CDR2 SMNVEV (reference sequence). This CDR3 comprises 13 residues. Trimming stripped 2 bases from V and 2 bases from J, with 5 bases between. DNA of the CDR3: TGTGCCAGCAGTTTAGACCCCACAGATACGCAGTATTTT. Amino acids: CASSLDPTDTQYF.

This rearrangement joins TRBV28 to TRBJ2-7; a possible D gene is TRBD2 (5 bases). Looked up from germline, CDR1 is MDHEN and CDR2 is SYDVKM. This CDR3 comprises 15 residues. V lost 8 bases and J lost 6, with 23 bases in between. The CDR3 nucleotides read TGTGCCAGCCGCGCAGGAGGACGTAGGCTCCTCGAGCAGTACTTC. Translation: CASRAGGRRLLEQYF.

V is TRBV5-1 and J is TRBJ2-1; D is unclear. The CDR3 extends over 13 amino acids. V was trimmed by 3 bases and J by 5 bases, leaving 9 bases between them. The germline V gene encodes CDR1 SGHRS and CDR2 YFSETQ. The CDR3 loop reads CASSSTQDNEQFF. CDR3 DNA: TGCGCCAGCAGCTCAACCCAGGACAATGAGCAGTTCTTC.

In DNA form, the CDR3 reads TGTGCCAGCAAGCGGGGACCTGGAAACACCATATATTTT. It specifies CASKRGPGNTIYF. The V gene is TRBV19, the J gene TRBJ1-3; a possible D gene is TRBD1 (5 bases). Trimming took 9 bases from V and 2 from J, leaving 11 bases between them. Germline V lookup: CDR1 LNHDA, CDR2 SQIVND (reference sequence). CDR3 length: 13 amino acids.

The gene calls are TRBV9 and TRBJ2-3, with TRBD2 matching 10 bases. CDR1 is SGDLS and CDR2 is YYNGEE in the germline V gene. The CDR3 runs to 16 residues. With 0 bases clipped from V and 2 bases from J, the junction kept 3 bases outside the gene matches. CDR3 DNA sequence: TGTGCCAGCAGCGTAGTAGCGGGGGGCCCCACAGATACGCAGTATTTT. This encodes CASSVVAGGPTDTQYF. Complete variable domain (other parts from reference TRBV9 and TRBJ2-3): DSGVTQTPKHLITATGQRVTLRCSPRSGDLSVYWYQQSLDQGLQFLIQYYNGEERAKGNILERFSAQQFPDLHSELNLSSLELGDSALYFCASSVVAGGPTDTQYFGPGTRLTVL.

The gene calls are TRBV7-2 and TRBJ2-7, with TRBD2 as a possible D gene (6 bases). Trimming took 3 bases from V and 4 from J, leaving 16 bases between them. CDR3 length: 15 amino acids. CDR1 is SGHTA and CDR2 is FQGNSA in the germline V gene. The CDR3 spells CASSFGGNSGYEQYF. As DNA, the CDR3 is TGTGCCAGCAGCTTCGGAGGAAATAGCGGTTACGAGCAGTACTTC.

The chain joins TRBV10-3 to TRBJ1-1, with D possibly being TRBD1 (5 bases). The CDR3 contains 15 residues. CDR1 is ENHRY and CDR2 is SYGVKD in the germline V gene. V was shortened by 2 bases and J by 3 bases, with 13 bases between the two germline ends. The DNA of the CDR3 is TGTGCCATCAGTGAGAGCCCGGGGGTCGACACTGAAGCTTTCTTT. Protein: CAISESPGVDTEAFF.

This clone was observed a single time. V gene TRBV10-3 combines with J gene TRBJ2-7; a weak D match, TRBD1 (5 bases). CDR3 length: 13 amino acids. Germline V gene data show CDR1 as ENHRY and CDR2 as SYGVKD. The ends were cut back, 0 bases at V and 5 bases at J, with 8 bases in the middle. The CDR3 nucleotides are TGTGCCATCAGTGAGTCGGGCAGGGACGAGCAGTACTTC. The encoded protein is CAISESGRDEQYF.